The sequence of this T cell receptor (beta chain) was determined in a study of T cell responses to AZD1222 COVID-19 vaccine. The method was immunoSEQ multiplex PCR; TCRdb's version includes in-frame clones alone and lacks a portion of them. The sample holds some 110,000 clones, approximately 90% seen once. CDR3 length: 13 amino acids. Per germline, CDR1 ENHRY and CDR2 SYGVKD. Trimming cost V 7 bases and J 7 bases, with 14 bases left between them. The sample consisted of peripheral blood, taken on day 0 of AZD1222 vaccination. The chain links TRBV10-3 to TRBJ2-1; D tentatively fits TRBD1 or TRBD2 (5 bases each). The receptor was derived from an adult in good health. CDR3: CAITAWGKNEQFF. CDR3 nucleotide sequence: TGTGCCATCACCGCGTGGGGGAAAAATGAGCAGTTCTTC.